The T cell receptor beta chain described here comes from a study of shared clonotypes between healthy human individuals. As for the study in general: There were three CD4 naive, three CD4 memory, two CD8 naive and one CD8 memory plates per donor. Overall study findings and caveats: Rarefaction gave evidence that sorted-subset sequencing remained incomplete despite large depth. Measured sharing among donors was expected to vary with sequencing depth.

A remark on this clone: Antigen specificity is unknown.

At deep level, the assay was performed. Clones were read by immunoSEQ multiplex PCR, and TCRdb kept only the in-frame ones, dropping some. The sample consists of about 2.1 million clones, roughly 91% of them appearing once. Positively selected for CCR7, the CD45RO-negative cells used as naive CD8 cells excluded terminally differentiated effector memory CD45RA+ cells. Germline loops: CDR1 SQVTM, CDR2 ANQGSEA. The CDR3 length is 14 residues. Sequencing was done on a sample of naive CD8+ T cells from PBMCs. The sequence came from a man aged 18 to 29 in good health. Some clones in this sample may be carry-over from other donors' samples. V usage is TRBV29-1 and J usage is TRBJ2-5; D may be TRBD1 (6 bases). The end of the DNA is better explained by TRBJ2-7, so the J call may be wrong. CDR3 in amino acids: CSVQSRGGSYEQYF. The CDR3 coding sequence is TGCAGCGTCCAAAGCAGGGGTGGCTCCTACGAGCAGTACTTC.